The table lists the clone carrying this TCR beta chain with many counts. Its antigen is currently unknown. Individual cDNA molecules each received unique molecular identifiers attached to them. TCRdb redid the calling of the 5' RACE reads with MiXCR, one entry per CDR3 protein. The sample carries tens of thousands of distinct CDR3 sequences, 4.5% recorded once. This sample was taken from a study of early T cells in non-severe SARS-CoV-2 infection. Study-level findings and limits: Database matching using VDJdb favored anti-spike CD8 responses, with private and CD4 specificities left missing.

The CDR3 has 18 amino acids. V shed 1 base and J 1 base; nucleotides not matched to a gene: 9. CDR1 and CDR2 (germline): SGHAT, FQNNGV. The chain links TRBV11-2 to TRBJ2-4; 8 nucleotides agree with TRBD2. The origin of this receptor is an adult who was a healthcare worker with PCR-confirmed SARS-CoV-2 infection or an uninfected control (not recorded which). The sequenced sample was whole blood. CDR3 loop: CASSLVSAGVGAKNIQYF. For the CDR3, the DNA is TGTGCCAGCAGCTTAGTTTCAGCGGGGGTGGGCGCCAAAAACATTCAGTACTTC.